The 2 T cell receptor beta chains given below trace back to one sample, sequenced in a study of T cell responses to AZD1222 COVID-19 vaccine. The repertoire was sequenced with immunoSEQ multiplex PCR; TCRdb's copy has only in-frame clones and lacks some. Of some 150,000 clones in the sample, approximately 85% were seen once. The sample in question was peripheral blood, obtained 28 days after the second dose of the MenACWY control vaccine. These receptor sequences come from an adult who received the MenACWY meningococcal vaccine as a control.

The chain carries TRBV15 and TRBJ1-1; 9 nucleotides agree with TRBD1. The CDR3 is 19 amino acids. The V gene's germline CDR1 is LNHNV and CDR2 YYDKDF (reference sequence). The ends lost 1 base at V and 0 bases at J; junction bases unmatched: 12. CDR3 nucleotide sequence: TGTGCCACCAGCAGAGGCCTGGGACAGGGCAGCGGTATGAACACTGAAGCTTTCTTT. This translates into CATSRGLGQGSGMNTEAFF.

For this clone: A read error may produce the germline difference seen at one junction end. The chain uses TRBV11-2 and TRBJ1-3, with 7 bases lining up with TRBD1. There are 15 residues in the CDR3. Germline V CDR1 and CDR2: SGHAT, FQNNGV. The CDR3 reads CASSLTGTDGTTIYF. The DNA for the CDR3 is TGTGCCAGCAGCTTAACCGGGACAGATGGAACCACCATATATTTT.